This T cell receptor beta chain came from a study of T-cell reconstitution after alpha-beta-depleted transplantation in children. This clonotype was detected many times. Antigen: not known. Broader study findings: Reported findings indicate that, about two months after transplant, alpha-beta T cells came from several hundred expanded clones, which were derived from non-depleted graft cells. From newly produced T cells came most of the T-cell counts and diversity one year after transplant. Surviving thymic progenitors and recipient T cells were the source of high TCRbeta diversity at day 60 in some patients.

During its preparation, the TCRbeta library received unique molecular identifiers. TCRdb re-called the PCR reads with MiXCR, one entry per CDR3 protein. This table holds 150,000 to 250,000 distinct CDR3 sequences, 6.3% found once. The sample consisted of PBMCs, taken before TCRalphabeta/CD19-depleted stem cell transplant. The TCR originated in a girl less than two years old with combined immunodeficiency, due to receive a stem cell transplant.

Here the CDR3 reads CASSESVAEQFF. The DNA for the CDR3 is TGTGCCAGCAGTGAATCCGTTGCTGAGCAGTTCTTC. The chain is built from TRBV25-1 and TRBJ2-1; D not certain. CDR1 is MGHDK and CDR2 is SYGVNS in the germline V gene. Trimming took off 1 base at V and 9 bases at J, with 7 bases between the two ends. The CDR3 has 12 amino acids.